This T cell receptor (beta chain) derives from a study of cytomegalovirus exposure and HLA in healthy donors (dated by TCRdb to 2015 to 2018). In terms of the full investigation: An earlier analysis of roughly 630 of the donors reported 276 Gb of sequence data and 120 million or so unique TCR beta sequences from roughly 200 million T cells. Roughly 300 gigabases of sequencing data and around 80 million unique TCR sequences made up an early release that covered approximately 650 HLA-typed donors. Of the roughly 420 genotyped donors, 75% to 85% were placed in the genetic ancestry cluster associated with self-reported Caucasian donors. The aim of the study was to test whether cataloging public T cell receptors could identify signatures of past pathogen exposure. The study profiled the T cell repertoires of under 700 subjects by immunosequencing and related them to cytomegalovirus serostatus. In addition to the first cohort of around 670 subjects, a separate validation cohort of around 110 different subjects was used. The study combined high-throughput TCR immunosequencing, statistical association of individual TCRs with disease status, and machine learning to predict cytomegalovirus infection status. A later analysis re-examined previously published TCR beta repertoires from about 700 donors and added high-resolution HLA genotyping to investigate patterns of TCR occurrence. Rather than drawing on any new phenotypic data, the later analysis identified candidate immune exposures from TCR beta sequences and the way those sequences occurred across donors. In an earlier analysis of 550 to 700 of the donors, high-throughput TCR beta sequencing was used to judge whether each TCR beta V gene segment behaved as functional or pseudogenic. Donor age, sex, ethnicity and CMV serostatus were compiled alongside the repertoire data. A later genetic analysis took genome-wide SNP genotypes for about three fifths of the 666 donors and used that subset as a discovery cohort. All discovery cohort repertoires had been generated on a single sequencing platform. Both class I and class II loci were covered by HLA typing, at four-digit resolution. The number of typed donors differed by locus: about 620-640 for A, B, C, DRB1 and DQB1; 500 to 550 for DQA1; 606 for DPA1; and roughly 450 for DPB1. A handful of DR-DQ haplotypes were treated as single units for association and clustering because of strong linkage in the cohort. Among 300 to 500 genotyped donors of the cohort, an average of approximately 220,000 unique TCR beta nucleotide sequences was sequenced per donor, of which roughly 17% were non-productive. General study outcomes and caveats: Cytomegalovirus status was reported to be diagnosed by the classifier with high specificity and sensitivity in both the original and validation cohorts. A later analysis found that TCR association rates varied across HLA loci, with DRB1 alleles showing the most associated TCRs and HLA-C alleles the fewest. When HLA alleles, especially DR and DQ, strongly co-occurred, TCR associations were difficult to assign to individual alleles. Because some donors lacked HLA typing at each locus, the association tests relied only on the typed subset. A later analysis found that HLA-associated TCR beta chains were more clonally expanded and had lower generation probabilities than equally common non-associated chains. A few of the identified cytomegalovirus-associated TCR beta chains were confirmed in vitro to be specific for cytomegalovirus antigens. This cohort had only TCR beta chains sequenced, and the lack of alpha or paired-chain data limited which features could be detected. Because counts were too low, more than 15 rarely observed V segments, including chromosome 9 orphons, were excluded from the earlier analysis of around 590 of the donors. According to a later analysis, parvovirus B19, influenza, CMV and Epstein-Barr virus appeared linked to several top co-occurrence clusters. An earlier analysis of around 500 of the donors showed that most TCR beta V segments appeared in productive rearrangements either about 87% or about 30% of the time, which broadly matched IMGT annotations. A further reported finding was that TCR beta sequences accurately predicted the HLA-A and HLA-B alleles for most subjects in the first cohort. The authors suggested that the approach could potentially be generalized to other disease states and immunological phenotypes. A total of fewer than 200 TCR beta chains were listed by the study as associated with cytomegalovirus. A later analysis found that most CMV-associated TCR beta chains appeared HLA-restricted, with HLA associations seemingly driven largely by CMV exposure. A later genetic analysis reported fewer N-insertions in productive TCRs among donors in an Asian-associated ancestry cluster than the roughly 640-donor mean. Most TCR sequences were observed very rarely across donors, whereas some public TCRs were present in many individuals. For the cohort, immune exposure information was limited to CMV serostatus. Some IMGT-functional V segments, including TRBV6-2 and TRBV6-3, could not be told apart with the 87-base-pair reads, so those segments were excluded. A later analysis associated about 18,000 TCR beta sequences with specific HLA alleles at a false discovery rate of 0.05. Presence/absence analyses assumed roughly uniform sequencing depth across donors, an assumption that may not hold. Correlated functional status among segregating V segments might be attributable to linkage disequilibrium, but an unknown experimental factor could not be ruled out. A cluster of highly shared sequence variants was judged likely to be a technical artifact of the sequencing pipeline. An association between a missense DCLRE1C variant and V-gene and J-gene trimming of TCR beta chains was found in a later genetic analysis and replicated in an independent cohort.

Between the V and J ends, shortened by 0 bases and 1 base respectively, the junction contains 7 bases. Reading from cysteine to phenylalanine, the CDR3 counts 15 amino acids. Of the read, only the CDR3 DNA is kept; its 45 bases are in frame from base 1. CDR1 and CDR2, per the germline V gene, are SGDLS and YYNGEE. A remark on this clone: Its binding antigen is unknown. Per-base qualities were not stored, and no clone one base away is much larger.

The library was generated by the immunoSEQ multiplex PCR assay. A mixture of 60 forward primers for TCR Vbeta segments and 13 reverse primers for TCR Jbeta segments was used in the multiplex PCR. Amplification of the CDR3 region of rearranged TCR beta genes was performed with a multiplex PCR assay on genomic DNA. The Illumina HiSeq System was used to sequence the amplified TCR beta libraries as 87-base-pair reads. The study's own analysis went as follows. In a later analysis, roughly 80 million unique TCR beta chains were counted across the roughly 670 repertoires, and roughly 9.9 million of these chains were shared by at least two donors. Raw reads were error-corrected and collapsed into unique sequences with a nearest-neighbor algorithm that merged closely related sequences to remove PCR and sequencing errors. To assign V, D and J gene segments, CDR3 sequences were aligned to IMGT reference sequences. For a sequence to be retained, at least a six-nucleotide match to both a V gene segment and a J gene segment was required. Rearrangements were called productive when the CDR3 lacked stop codons and stayed in frame with V and J; all others were non-productive. CDR3 was defined according to IMGT convention as the region running from the second conserved V-encoded cysteine to the conserved J-encoded phenylalanine. The earlier analysis of approximately 500 of the donors excluded sequences that lacked an unambiguous match to a single V gene segment. An earlier analysis of a few hundred of the donors called V segments functional above 56.7% productive rearrangements and segregating when the between-donor standard deviation exceeded 5%. A statistical classification framework was developed to diagnose cytomegalovirus status using the catalog of TCR beta chain sequences. A later analysis assigned V and J genes by comparing TCR nucleotide sequences with IMGT/GENE-DB human TR gene sequences. The TCRdist pipeline was used in a later analysis to assign CDR3 sequences and most-parsimonious VDJ recombination scenarios. In a later analysis, each TCR beta chain was defined by its CDR3 amino acid sequence together with its V-gene family, and reads without a unique V-gene family were excluded. In a later analysis, fewer than 650 highly shared, low-generation-probability nucleotide sequences were removed to address suspected cross-contamination and a sequencing artifact. A later analysis calculated a clonal expansion index for each public chain from normalized within-repertoire ranks of inferred template counts. Generation probabilities in a later analysis came from a VDJ recombination model fitted to out-of-frame rearrangements, and those results were checked against IGoR. Hypergeometric tests were used in a later analysis to score TCR-TCR, TCR-HLA and TCR-CMV co-occurrence, with a repertoire-size bias correction applied to the TCR pairs. To estimate false discovery rates, a later analysis permuted the HLA or CMV assignments 20 times. In a later analysis, co-occurring TCRs were grouped using DBSCAN, with TCRdist sequence similarity added in when clustering inside HLA-allele-positive subsets. Repertoires with fewer than 30,000 or more than 120,000 public chains were left out of co-occurrence clustering, as were a few repertoires with anomalous nucleotide sharing. Held by TCRdb, this immuneACCESS table contains in-frame sequences only and omits some clones. Under half of the omission traces to an unresolved V gene where checked; the cause of the rest is unknown. Clone size and the V and J calls come from that table; the DNA yielded D and trimming. A total of 99,000 or so clones appear in this sample, approximately 82% of them only once. Clones ranked in the top ten supply 7.5% to 9% of the sample.

In total, 666 healthy bone marrow donors made up the cohort. Cohort members were all nominally healthy when sampled, although unrecorded immune exposures were likely present. The donor was CMV seropositive and belonged to the group of some 290 seropositive cohort members. Every donor gave a peripheral blood sample, and the peripheral blood mononuclear cells from that sample were used for TCR beta sequencing. The Qiagen DNeasy Blood Extraction Kit was used to extract genomic DNA from the blood cell samples. The receptor was isolated from a middle-aged man in good health and CMV-seropositive. Here the chain combines TRBV9 and TRBJ2-2; matching of 5 bases hints at TRBD2 as the D gene. Sequencing input: PBMCs. The CDR3 here reads CASSVAGVNTGELFF. The bases read TGTGCCAGCAGCGTAGCCGGGGTGAACACCGGGGAGCTGTTTTTT. Supplemented by the reference TRBV9 and TRBJ2-2 proteins around the CDR3, the complete variable domain is DSGVTQTPKHLITATGQRVTLRCSPRSGDLSVYWYQQSLDQGLQFLIQYYNGEERAKGNILERFSAQQFPDLHSELNLSSLELGDSALYFCASSVAGVNTGELFFGEGSRLTVL.